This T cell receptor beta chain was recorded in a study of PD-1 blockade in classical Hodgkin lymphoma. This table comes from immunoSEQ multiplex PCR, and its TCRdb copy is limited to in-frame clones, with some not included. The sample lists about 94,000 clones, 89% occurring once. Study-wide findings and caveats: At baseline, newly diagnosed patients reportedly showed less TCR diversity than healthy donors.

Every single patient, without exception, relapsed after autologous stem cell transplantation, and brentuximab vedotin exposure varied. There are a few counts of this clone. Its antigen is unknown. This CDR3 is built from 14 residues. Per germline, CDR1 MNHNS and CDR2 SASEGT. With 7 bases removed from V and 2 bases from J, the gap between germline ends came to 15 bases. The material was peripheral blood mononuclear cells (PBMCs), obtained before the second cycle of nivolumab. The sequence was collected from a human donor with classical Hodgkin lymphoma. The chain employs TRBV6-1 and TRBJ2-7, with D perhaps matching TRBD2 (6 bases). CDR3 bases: TGTGCCAGCACCGACTTGGGGGGTACCTACGAGCAGTACTTC. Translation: CASTDLGGTYEQYF.